The 12 T cell receptor beta chains reported below all come from one sample, sequenced in a study of HIV-infected patients and healthy controls. About 480 ng RNA was reverse transcribed with alpha and beta constant-region primers. Alpha and beta chain libraries were made separately by chain-specific third strand synthesis with multiplexing indices. TCRdb called the 5' RACE reads again in MiXCR, with one record for every CDR3 protein. The sample holds 3,500 to 5,000 distinct CDR3 sequences, 13% seen once. All unsorted peripheral T cells were captured because whole blood was used without fractionation. The starting material was blood, obtained before antiretroviral therapy. These receptor sequences come from an adult with HIV infection.

V and J are TRBV6-2 or TRBV6-3 and TRBJ1-5, with TRBD1 matching over 9 bases. Germline CDR1 is MNHEY and CDR2 is SVGEGT. The CDR3 contains 17 residues. J was trimmed by 1 base and V by 5 bases; bases with no gene match: 9. This chain's CDR3 is CASSNTGGVWSNQPQHF. CDR3 nucleotide sequence: TGTGCCAGCAGTAATACAGGGGGCGTGTGGAGCAATCAGCCCCAGCATTTT.

To note about this clonotype: This may be a read error: a much more frequent sequence differs by one nucleotide. V is TRBV20-1 and J is TRBJ1-3, with no clear D. Germline-derived CDR1 and CDR2 are DFQATT and SNEGSKA (reference sequence). Trimming shortened V by 3 bases and J by 4 bases, and 10 bases separated the two germline ends. The CDR3 sequence is 13 residues long. The CDR3 bases are TGCAGTGCTAGCCGTGGGTGCGGAAACACCATATATTTT. Translating gives CSASRGCGNTIYF.

Within the sample, this clonotype is medium-sized. The chain links TRBV6-6 to TRBJ1-4; D is possibly TRBD1 (5 bases). This CDR3 spans 15 amino acids. Germline V gene data show CDR1 as MNHNY and CDR2 as SVGAGI (reference sequence). V lost 6 bases and J lost 1, with 12 bases in between. In nucleotides, the CDR3 is TGTGCCAGCAGCAGGGAGGAGGGAACTAATGAAAAACTGTTTTTT. This codes for CASSREEGTNEKLFF.

This clonotype was observed at least ten times. J is TRBJ2-1 and V is TRBV5-1; D gene unclear. Germline V gene sequence: CDR1 SGHRS, CDR2 YFSETQ. Trimming cost V 4 bases and J 5 bases, with 10 bases left between them. This CDR3 is 13 amino acids long. The CDR3 DNA follows: TGCGCCAGCAGCCTTGACCCCAACAATGAGCAGTTCTTC. The encoded protein is CASSLDPNNEQFF.

This clonotype counts as medium-sized (0.01 to 0.1%). The gene calls are TRBV11-3 and TRBJ1-1; D is undetermined. The CDR3 is 13 amino acids. Trimming stripped 5 bases from V and 1 base from J, with 8 bases between. Germline CDR1 and CDR2: SGHNT and YENEEA. CDR3 sequence: CASSLVGNTEAFF. The DNA for the CDR3 is TGTGCCAGCAGCCTCGTTGGGAACACTGAAGCTTTCTTT. The entire variable domain, with the rest obtained from reference TRBV11-3 and TRBJ1-1, is as follows: EAGVVQSPRYKIIEKKQPVAFWCNPISGHNTLYWYLQNLGQGPELLIRYENEEAVDDSQLPKDRFSAERLKGVDSTLKIQPAELGDSAVYLCASSLVGNTEAFFGQGTRLTVV.

In this sample, this clonotype is medium-sized. The gene calls are TRBV20-1 and TRBJ2-5; TRBD2 matches 10 bases. V shed 6 bases, J shed 0 bases, and the junction held 7 bases outside the gene matches. Germline V gene sequence: CDR1 DFQATT, CDR2 SNEGSKA (reference sequence). This CDR3 spans 15 amino acids. The CDR3 reads CSATALAGDQETQYF. The CDR3 DNA follows: TGCAGTGCAACCGCCCTAGCGGGGGACCAAGAGACCCAGTACTTC.

This clonotype qualifies as medium-sized. The V and J genes are TRBV20-1 and TRBJ2-7; D remains ambiguous. Germline V lookup: CDR1 DFQATT, CDR2 SNEGSKA (reference sequence). The V end was cut by 1 base, the J end by 4 bases, with 8 bases between. This CDR3 contains 12 residues. For the CDR3, the DNA is TGCAGTGCTAGAGTAGCAGAGTACGAGCAGTACTTC. Translation: CSARVAEYEQYF.

This clonotype rates as medium-sized (0.01 to 0.1%). The chain is built from TRBV7-2 and TRBJ1-1; D is unresolved. The V and J ends lost 2 bases and 7 bases respectively, with 11 bases between them. CDR1 is SGHTA, CDR2 FQGNSA, per germline. This CDR3 is 13 amino acids long. Written as DNA, the CDR3 is TGTGCCAGCAGCTTAATGCTACACCTTGAAGCTTTCTTT. Translated, it gives CASSLMLHLEAFF.

By sample fraction, this clonotype is medium-sized (0.01 to 0.1%). V usage is TRBV7-9 and J usage is TRBJ1-2, with D hard to call. The CDR3 has 12 residues. CDR1 SEHNR and CDR2 FQNEAQ come from the germline V gene (reference sequence). Trimming took off 2 bases at V and 6 bases at J, with 7 bases between the two ends. CDR3 sequence: CASSLLPHGYTF. CDR3 coding DNA: TGTGCCAGCAGCTTACTTCCTCATGGCTACACCTTC.

This clonotype is labeled medium-sized. The chain recombines TRBV7-2 with TRBJ1-1, with TRBD1 matching over 7 bases. Per germline, CDR1 SGHTA and CDR2 FQGNSA. CDR3 size: 14 residues. V lost 6 bases to trimming and J lost 1 base; unmatched junction nucleotides: 5. CDR3 protein: CASRGGQQNTEAFF. For the CDR3, the DNA is TGTGCCAGCAGGGGGGGACAGCAGAACACTGAAGCTTTCTTT.

This clonotype is medium-sized within its sample. The gene calls are TRBV14 and TRBJ1-5, with D perhaps matching TRBD1 (5 bases). The V and J ends lost 4 bases and 6 bases respectively, with 13 bases between them. Germline V gives CDR1 SGHDN, CDR2 FVKESK. The CDR3 totals 14 residues. The CDR3 protein is CASSLTGRGQPQHF. The CDR3, as DNA: TGTGCCAGCAGCCTCACAGGACGAGGTCAGCCCCAGCATTTT.

This clonotype was seen a handful of times. V and J are TRBV30 and TRBJ2-1; D gene ambiguous. CDR1 is GTSNPN and CDR2 is SVGIG in the germline V gene (reference sequence). The length of the CDR3 is 11 residues. Trimming removed 4 bases from V and 10 bases from J, with 11 bases in between. The CDR3 sequence: CAWMGLSEQFF. CDR3 DNA: TGTGCCTGGATGGGCCTCTCGGAGCAGTTCTTC.